A single sample gave rise to the 27 T cell receptor beta chains below, sequenced in a study of blood T cell repertoires in COVID-19 (dated by TCRdb to about 2020). The method behind the library was the immunoSEQ multiplex PCR assay. Entries here come from immuneACCESS through TCRdb and include only in-frame sequences with V and J called. Some clones fail to appear in such tables; in the studies checked, an unresolved V gene covers under half of the shortfall, and the cause of the remainder is unknown. A total of roughly 70,000 clones appear in this sample, approximately 86% of them only once. The ten largest clones represent roughly 3.9% of the sample. The material sequenced was peripheral blood. These receptors came from a man in his 70s with active COVID-19.

This clone is medium-sized in the sample. The identical CDR3 is also encoded by other nucleotide sequences in the sample. V and J are TRBV11-3 and TRBJ1-1, with no clear D. V lost 0 bases and J lost 4, with 9 bases in between. The CDR3 loop spans 14 amino acids. Germline CDR1 reads SGHNT; CDR2 reads YENEEA. The CDR3 loop is CASSLDLGSTEAFF. The CDR3 bases are TGTGCCAGCAGCTTAGATTTGGGGAGCACTGAAGCTTTCTTT.

The J gene is TRBJ1-5, the V gene TRBV28; no clear D gene. The V gene lost 2 bases and the J gene lost 1 base, with 6 bases spanning the gap. This CDR3 has 14 amino acids. Germline V gene data show CDR1 as MDHEN and CDR2 as SYDVKM. CDR3 amino acids: CASSLAGSNQPQHF. The CDR3 DNA sequence: TGTGCCAGCAGTTTAGCGGGGAGCAATCAGCCCCAGCATTTT. Supplemented by reference TRBV28 and TRBJ1-5, the full variable domain reads DVKVTQSSRYLVKRTGEKVFLECVQDMDHENMFWYRQDPGLGLRLIYFSYDVKMKEKGDIPEGYSVSREKKERFSLILESASTNQTSMYLCASSLAGSNQPQHFGDGTRLSIL.

This chain uses TRBV7-2 with TRBJ2-7; TRBD1 agrees at 7 bases. The junction had 4 bases not matched to a gene; V was cut back by 2 bases and J by 3 bases. CDR3 length: 14 amino acids. Germline V gene lookup returns CDR1 SGHTA and CDR2 FQGNSA. The CDR3 DNA reads as TGTGCCAGCAGCTTAAGGCGACAGGGCTACGAGCAGTACTTC. Encoded protein: CASSLRRQGYEQYF.

The chain recombines TRBV9 with TRBJ2-7; 7 bases are a match to TRBD2. Germline V lookup: CDR1 SGDLS, CDR2 YYNGEE. There are 14 residues in the CDR3. Unmatched junction bases numbered 4, after V lost 2 bases and J lost 2 bases. The CDR3 DNA is TGTGCCAGCAGCGTTGGGGAGGGGCCCTACGAGCAGTACTTC. Residues: CASSVGEGPYEQYF.

The chain uses TRBV3-1 (or the pseudogene TRBV3-2) and TRBJ1-3; D is unclear. Per germline, CDR1 LGHDT and CDR2 YNNKEL (reference sequence). This CDR3 region has 13 residues. Trimming cost V 1 base and J 4 bases, with 5 bases left between them. CDR3 DNA sequence: TGTGCCAGCAGCCAAGGCAGGGGAAACACCATATATTTT. It translates to CASSQGRGNTIYF.

The chain is built from TRBV9 and TRBJ1-1; the D gene is possibly TRBD1 (6 bases). Germline-derived CDR1 and CDR2 are SGDLS and YYNGEE. This CDR3 is 15 amino acids long. Trimming left V 6 bases short and J 6 bases short, with 21 bases between. The DNA for the CDR3 is TGTGCCAGCACCGAGGGGTGGGGGCGGTCGGCTGAAGCTTTCTTT. Translating gives CASTEGWGRSAEAFF. Full variable domain (rest looked up from reference TRBV9 and TRBJ1-1): DSGVTQTPKHLITATGQRVTLRCSPRSGDLSVYWYQQSLDQGLQFLIQYYNGEERAKGNILERFSAQQFPDLHSELNLSSLELGDSALYFCASTEGWGRSAEAFFGQGTRLTVV.

This clone has only one observation. The chain links TRBV2 to TRBJ2-5, with 8 bases aligning to TRBD1. V was clipped by 6 bases and J by 5 bases; unmatched bases: 8. In germline, CDR1 is SNHLY, CDR2 FYNNEI. This CDR3 has 14 amino acids. Here the CDR3 reads CASSADRARETQYF. CDR3 DNA sequence: TGTGCCAGCAGCGCGGACAGGGCCAGGGAGACCCAGTACTTC. Looking up the rest from reference TRBV2 and TRBJ2-5 gives the full variable domain: EPEVTQTPSHQVTQMGQEVILRCVPISNHLYFYWYRQILGQKVEFLVSFYNNEISEKSEIFDDQFSVERPDGSNFTLKIRSTKLEDSAMYFCASSADRARETQYFGPGTRLLVL.

The V gene is TRBV7-3, the J gene TRBJ1-2, with 7 bases lining up with TRBD1. V shed 5 bases, J shed 8 bases, and the junction held 8 bases outside the gene matches. This CDR3 is 13 amino acids long. Germline CDR1 is SGHTA and CDR2 is FQGTGA. In DNA form, the CDR3 reads TGTGCCAGCAGCATGTCACAGGGGATAGGCTACACCTTC. Translation: CASSMSQGIGYTF. Together with reference TRBV7-3 and TRBJ1-2, the CDR3 gives the full variable domain: GAGVSQTPSNKVTEKGKYVELRCDPISGHTALYWYRQSLGQGPEFLIYFQGTGAADDSGLPNDRFFAVRPEGSVSTLKIQRTERGDSAVYLCASSMSQGIGYTFGSGTRLTVV.

The rearrangement uses TRBV9 and TRBJ2-1, with a weak D call TRBD2 (6 bases). The ends were cut back, 0 bases at V and 8 bases at J, with 9 bases in the middle. Germline CDR1 reads SGDLS; CDR2 reads YYNGEE. The CDR3 loop spans 13 amino acids. The CDR3 here is CASSVVEGDEQFF. In DNA, the CDR3 is TGTGCCAGCAGCGTAGTGGAGGGCGATGAGCAGTTCTTC.

The chain links TRBV6-5 to TRBJ2-1, with 10 bases identical to TRBD2. Germline CDR1 MNHEY, CDR2 SVGAGI. J lost 1 base, V lost 5 bases, and 2 bases had no gene match. The CDR3 is 15 amino acids. The CDR3 region has the DNA TGTGCCAGCAGTCAACTAGCGGGGTCCTACAATGAGCAGTTCTTC. Translated: CASSQLAGSYNEQFF.

The rearrangement uses TRBV3-1 (or the pseudogene TRBV3-2) and TRBJ1-5; D perhaps matches TRBD1 (5 bases). This CDR3 has 17 amino acids. Trimming pared 3 bases from V and 2 bases from J, leaving 17 bases between. The germline CDR1 and CDR2 sequences are LGHDT and YNNKEL (reference sequence). The CDR3 spells CASSHTTGGVGNQPQHF. The CDR3 nucleotides are TGTGCCAGCAGCCATACCACGGGGGGGGTGGGCAATCAGCCCCAGCATTTT.

This clone was seen once. The V gene is TRBV19, the J gene TRBJ2-3; TRBD2 is a possible D gene (7 bases). CDR3 length equals 15 residues. V was trimmed by 1 base and J by 4 bases, leaving 12 bases between them. Looked up from germline, CDR1 is LNHDA and CDR2 is SQIVND (reference sequence). CDR3 residues: CASSIAGAGADTQYF. CDR3 in DNA: TGTGCCAGTAGTATAGCAGGGGCGGGGGCAGATACGCAGTATTTT. Variable domain in full (rest from reference TRBV19 and TRBJ2-3): DGGITQSPKYLFRKEGQNVTLSCEQNLNHDAMYWYRQDPGQGLRLIYYSQIVNDFQKGDIAEGYSVSREKKESFPLTVTSAQKNPTAFYLCASSIAGAGADTQYFGPGTRLTVL.

This rearrangement joins TRBV6-5 to TRBJ2-7; 7 bases fit TRBD1. Trimming at V came to 5 bases and at J to 3 bases, leaving 10 bases not matched to a gene. CDR1 and CDR2 (germline): MNHEY, SVGAGI. CDR3 length: 15 residues. The CDR3 DNA reads TGTGCCAGCAGTCCTCTACAGGGGTTCGGCTACGAGCAGTACTTC. It translates to CASSPLQGFGYEQYF.

V is TRBV7-9 and J is TRBJ2-1, with 12 bases aligning to TRBD2. Germline CDR1 reads SEHNR; CDR2 reads FQNEAQ (reference sequence). The CDR3 totals 16 residues. The trim removed 6 bases at V and 3 bases at J, leaving 6 bases unmatched. The CDR3, as DNA: TGTGCCAGCAGTCCCCCGGGACTAGCGGGCTACAATGAGCAGTTCTTC. Residues: CASSPPGLAGYNEQFF.

This chain uses TRBV14 with TRBJ2-7, with 14 bases fitting TRBD2. J lost 7 bases, V lost 1 base, and 15 bases had no gene match. The CDR3 has 19 residues. Looked up from germline, CDR1 is SGHDN and CDR2 is FVKESK. CDR3 in DNA: TGTGCCAGCAGCCAAGCCCGGGGACTAGCGGGAGCTACCCCTTGGGAGCAGTACTTC. This sequence encodes CASSQARGLAGATPWEQYF.

This sequence joins TRBV29-1 and TRBJ2-7, with 8 positions matching TRBD2. There are 12 residues in the CDR3. V lost 4 bases and J lost 2; bases outside the gene matches: 1. CDR1 is SQVTM, CDR2 ANQGSEA, per germline. This chain's CDR3 is CSVAGGPYEQYF. CDR3 DNA: TGCAGCGTTGCGGGGGGGCCCTACGAGCAGTACTTC.

V usage is TRBV7-3 and J usage is TRBJ2-7, with 8 nucleotides matching TRBD2. The trim removed 5 bases at V and 9 bases at J, leaving 6 bases unmatched. The CDR3 sequence is 12 residues long. The V gene's germline CDR1 is SGHTA and CDR2 FQGTGA. CDR3 sequence (DNA): TGTGCCAGCAGCGGACCCAGCGGGAGGCAGTACTTC. This gives the protein CASSGPSGRQYF.

This rearrangement joins TRBV6-6 to TRBJ1-2, with 7 bases fitting TRBD1. With V trimmed by 2 bases and J by 8 bases, 5 bases remained unmatched. Per germline, CDR1 MNHNY and CDR2 SVGAGI (reference sequence). This CDR3 spans 13 amino acids. The CDR3 reads CASSYPEGAGYTF. The CDR3 DNA reads TGTGCCAGCAGTTACCCCGAGGGGGCCGGCTACACCTTC.

This clone was detected only once. The rearrangement uses TRBV10-3 and TRBJ1-1; possibly TRBD1 for D (6 bases). Germline V lookup: CDR1 ENHRY, CDR2 SYGVKD. The CDR3 loop spans 13 amino acids. Deletions cut 6 bases from V and 4 bases from J, with 12 bases between. CDR3 sequence reads: CAIREQGLTEAFF. The CDR3 bases are TGTGCCATCAGGGAGCAGGGGCTCACTGAAGCTTTCTTT.

The V call is TRBV6-6, the J call TRBJ2-2; TRBD2 is a possible D gene (6 bases). The germline CDR1 and CDR2 sequences are MNHNY and SVGAGI (reference sequence). The V gene lost 6 bases and the J gene lost 1 base, with 30 bases spanning the gap. This CDR3 is built from 21 residues. The CDR3 spells CASSPFRAPGRSSLNTGELFF. The CDR3 DNA reads TGTGCCAGCAGCCCCTTTCGGGCCCCGGGGAGGTCTAGCTTGAACACCGGGGAGCTGTTTTTT.

The chain uses TRBV18 and TRBJ1-6; unclear D gene. This CDR3 is 14 amino acids long. Germline values: CDR1 KGHSH, CDR2 LQKENI. V shed 2 bases and J shed 7 bases, with 9 bases lying between them. The CDR3 nucleotides are TGTGCCAGCTCACCAAACCCGGGGAATTCACCCCTCCACTTT. It translates to CASSPNPGNSPLHF.

The chain employs TRBV5-4 and TRBJ2-3; TRBD2 matches at 13 bases. The germline V gene has CDR1 SGHNT and CDR2 YYREEE (reference sequence). V trimming: 4 bases; J trimming: 7 bases; junction bases outside the gene matches: 6. The CDR3 totals 15 residues. This CDR3 is CASSPGLAGSYTQYF. The CDR3 DNA reads as TGTGCCAGCAGCCCGGGACTAGCGGGGTCTTATACGCAGTATTTT.

This chain joins TRBV18 and TRBJ1-2, with 9 positions matching TRBD1. The J segment lost 7 bases and the V segment lost 2 bases, leaving 8 bases of the junction unmatched. This CDR3 is 15 amino acids long. Looked up from germline, CDR1 is KGHSH and CDR2 is LQKENI. CDR3: CASSPWDRAFGGYTF. CDR3 nucleotide sequence: TGTGCCAGCTCACCATGGGACAGGGCGTTTGGTGGCTACACCTTC.

The rearrangement links TRBV5-1 to TRBJ2-1, with D perhaps matching TRBD2 (6 bases). V was clipped by 6 bases and J by 3 bases, with 19 bases between them. This CDR3 has 16 amino acids. Germline V gene data show CDR1 as SGHRS and CDR2 as YFSETQ. This chain's CDR3 is CASTTIPHGGYNEQFF. The DNA of the CDR3 is TGCGCCAGCACCACGATCCCCCACGGGGGCTACAATGAGCAGTTCTTC.

The V call is TRBV6-5, the J call TRBJ1-3; 7 nucleotides line up with TRBD1. Looked up from germline, CDR1 is MNHEY and CDR2 is SVGAGI. The ends lost 6 bases at V and 7 bases at J; junction bases unmatched: 6. This CDR3 contains 13 residues. The CDR3 spells CASSLTGSNTIYF. Here the CDR3 DNA reads TGTGCCAGCAGCCTGACAGGGTCGAACACCATATATTTT.

This clone has just one count. V usage is TRBV4-3 and J usage is TRBJ1-2; D uncertain. The CDR3 spans 13 residues. Germline lookup yields CDR1 LGHNA and CDR2 YSLEER. Trimming took 4 bases from V and 8 from J, leaving 14 bases between them. CDR3 nucleotide sequence: TGCGCCAGCAGCCCCGAGAGGGCTTACGGCTACACCTTC. Translated, it gives CASSPERAYGYTF.

The rearrangement joins TRBV7-2 to TRBJ2-4; maybe TRBD1 (6 bases). This CDR3 comprises 15 residues. Germline CDR1 and CDR2: SGHTA and FQGNSA. The V and J ends lost 7 bases and 0 bases respectively, with 13 bases between them. This CDR3 is CASNPGVLAKNIQYF. CDR3 sequence (DNA): TGTGCCAGCAACCCAGGGGTCCTAGCCAAAAACATTCAGTACTTC.